The T cell receptor (beta chain) described here comes from a study of regulatory T cells in long-lasting Graves disease. Study-wide background: Antithyroid drugs had been taken by newly diagnosed Graves' patients for under 3 months.

TCR beta libraries were built with iRepertoire HTBI primers and Arm-PCR of CDR3 regions. Each CDR3 protein gets one entry after TCRdb re-called the multiplex PCR reads with MiXCR. The sample lists about 560,000 distinct CDR3 sequences; about 16% were seen once. Study results and caveats: Repertoires from persistent disease leaned toward TRBV28, TRBJ1-2 and TRBJ2-5.

To note about this clonotype: Antigen: not known. This clone may be a read error of a much larger clone one base away.

This CDR3 region has 16 residues. CDR1 MDHEN and CDR2 SYDVKM come from the germline V gene. Time point: newly diagnosed GD, antithyroid drugs for less than 3 months. From PBMCs, RNA was extracted and then used to make the TCR library. This sample also belongs to another study, concerning T cells in Graves' hyperthyroidism and ophthalmopathy. That source adds: During a first-round RT-PCR of the TCR CDR3, the HTBI primer set was used. Most thyroid-expanded clonotypes above 0.001 were also found in blood.

This chain connects TRBV28 to TRBJ2-4; 11 nucleotides agree with TRBD1. The last part of the DNA fits TRBJ2-5 better; the J call may be wrong. The TCR sequence derives from a man in his late teens or twenties with Graves disease. Sequencing used peripheral blood mononuclear cells (PBMCs), obtained at new diagnosis, from a patient treated with antithyroid drugs. As DNA, the CDR3 is TGTGCCAGCAGTTTATGGGGACAGGGGGTCCAAGGGACCCAGTACTTC. Translated, it gives CASSLWGQGVQGTQYF.